This T cell receptor (beta chain) was obtained from a study of T-cell reconstitution after alpha-beta-depleted transplantation in children. Study-wide points: Several hundred rapidly expanded clones from non-depleted graft cells reportedly supplied alpha-beta T cells about two months post-transplant. The high TCRbeta diversity at day 60 in some patients came from surviving recipient T cells and thymic progenitors. Diversity and T-cell counts at one year after transplant derived mostly from new T cells.

The authors prepared the TCRbeta library with unique molecular identifiers. One entry per CDR3 protein, called by TCRdb with MiXCR from the PCR reads. The sample records 65,000 to 70,000 distinct CDR3 sequences, roughly 4.4% being singletons. This clonotype was counted many times. Its antigen is not known. The V and J ends lost 4 bases and 5 bases, in that order; junction bases with no gene match: 10. The CDR3 length is 16 residues. Germline V gene lookup returns CDR1 KGHSH and CDR2 LQKENI. The material was PBMCs, mostly from graft donor cells, obtained 180 days after TCRalphabeta/CD19-depleted stem cell transplant. The V call is TRBV18, the J call TRBJ1-4; the match to TRBD1 covers 7 bases. The clonotype originates from a boy in the first two years of life who had a stem cell transplant for acute myeloid leukemia, so the T cells may come from the graft donor. The CDR3 DNA sequence: TGTGCCAGCTCACGGACCAGGACAGGATTAAATGAAAAACTGTTTTTT. It is translated as CASSRTRTGLNEKLFF.